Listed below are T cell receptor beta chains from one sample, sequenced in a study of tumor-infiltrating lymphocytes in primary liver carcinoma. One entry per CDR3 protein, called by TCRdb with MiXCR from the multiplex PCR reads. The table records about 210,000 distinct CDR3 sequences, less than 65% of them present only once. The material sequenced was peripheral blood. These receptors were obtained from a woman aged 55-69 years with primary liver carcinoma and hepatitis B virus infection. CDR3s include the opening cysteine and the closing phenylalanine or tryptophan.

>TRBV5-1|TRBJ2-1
CASSSGILSSYNEQFF
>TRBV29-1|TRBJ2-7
CSIGTSGPHEQYF
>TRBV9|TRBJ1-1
CASSPVATEAFF
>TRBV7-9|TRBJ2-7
CASSLQREQYF
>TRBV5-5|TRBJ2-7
CASSGRSITPYEQYF
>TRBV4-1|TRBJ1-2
CASNPYRFYGNTF
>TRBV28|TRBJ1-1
CASSAWTGANTEAFF
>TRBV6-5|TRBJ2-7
CASSELADYEQYF
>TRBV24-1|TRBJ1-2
CATSSTANYGYTF
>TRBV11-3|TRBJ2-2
CASSLARGGSSSGELFF
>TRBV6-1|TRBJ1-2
CASSETAYPYGFTF
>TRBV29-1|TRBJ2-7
CSVAGGREQYF
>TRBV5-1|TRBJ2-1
CASSPGGSGRMSYNEQFF
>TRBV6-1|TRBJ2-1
CASSEGEGYNEQFF
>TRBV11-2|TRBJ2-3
CASNLGGLTYTSDTRYF
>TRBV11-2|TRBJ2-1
CASIVLAGVGNEQFF
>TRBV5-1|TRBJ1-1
CASSLGQEATEAFF
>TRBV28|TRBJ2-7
CASSTGQVVGHEQYF
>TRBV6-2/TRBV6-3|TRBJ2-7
CASSYRNNEQYF
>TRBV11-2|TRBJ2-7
CDSSLHYEQYF
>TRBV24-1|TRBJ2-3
CATSMSGGTRTDTQYF
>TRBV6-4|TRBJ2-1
CASSDSGGAGYNEQFF
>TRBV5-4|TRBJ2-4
CASSLWGENTQYF
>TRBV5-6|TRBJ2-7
CASSLAGSSYEQYF
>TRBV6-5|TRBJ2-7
CASSPRASSAYEQYF
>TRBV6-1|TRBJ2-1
CASKIFGAGRNDEQFF
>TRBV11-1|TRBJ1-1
CASFFGAANTEAFF
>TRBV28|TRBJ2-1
CASSYPRTSHPRGQFF
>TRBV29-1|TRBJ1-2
CSVAQVQGIGRGSYGYTF
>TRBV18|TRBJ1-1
CASSLGTGETEAFF
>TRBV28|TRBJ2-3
CASSRRTGVTDTQYF
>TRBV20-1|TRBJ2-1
CSADYLAGAFNEQFF
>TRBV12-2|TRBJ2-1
CASLSTTSGAPSSYNEQFF
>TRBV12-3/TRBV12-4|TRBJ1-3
CASSLANRGLWGSGNTIYF
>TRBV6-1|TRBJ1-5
CVSSKDNQPQHF
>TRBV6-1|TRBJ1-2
CASSENGQDYGYTF
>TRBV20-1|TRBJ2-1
CSASEPTGNEQLF
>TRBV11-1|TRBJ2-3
CASSPGLAGARGSTDTQYF